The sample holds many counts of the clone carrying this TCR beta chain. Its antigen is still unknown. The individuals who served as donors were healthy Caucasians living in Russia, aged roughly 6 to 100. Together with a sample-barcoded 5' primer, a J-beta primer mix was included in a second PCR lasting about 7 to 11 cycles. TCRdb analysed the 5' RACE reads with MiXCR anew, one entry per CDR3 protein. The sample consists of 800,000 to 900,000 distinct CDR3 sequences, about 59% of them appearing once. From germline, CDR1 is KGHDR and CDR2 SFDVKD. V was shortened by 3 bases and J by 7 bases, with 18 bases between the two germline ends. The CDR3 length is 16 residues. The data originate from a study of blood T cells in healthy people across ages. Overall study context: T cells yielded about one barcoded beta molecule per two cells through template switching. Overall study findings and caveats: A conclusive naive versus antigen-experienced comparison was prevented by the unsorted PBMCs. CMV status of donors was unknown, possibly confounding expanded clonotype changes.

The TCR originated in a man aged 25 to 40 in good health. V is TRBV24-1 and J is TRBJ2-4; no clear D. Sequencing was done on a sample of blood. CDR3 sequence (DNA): TGTGCCACCAGTGATCCCGACCCTTCAAGTCGGAACATTCAGTACTTC. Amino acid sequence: CATSDPDPSSRNIQYF.